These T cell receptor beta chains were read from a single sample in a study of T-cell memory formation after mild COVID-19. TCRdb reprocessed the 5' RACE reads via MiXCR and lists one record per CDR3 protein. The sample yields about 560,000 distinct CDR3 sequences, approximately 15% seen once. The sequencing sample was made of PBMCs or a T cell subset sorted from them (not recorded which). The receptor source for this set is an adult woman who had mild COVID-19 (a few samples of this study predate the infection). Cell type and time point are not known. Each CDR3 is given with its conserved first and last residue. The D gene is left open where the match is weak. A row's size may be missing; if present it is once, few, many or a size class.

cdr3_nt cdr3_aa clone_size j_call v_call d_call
TGCGCCAGCAGCTGGGGACAGCACAATGAGCAGTTCTTC CASSWGQHNEQFF NA TRBJ2-1 TRBV5-1 TRBD1
TGTGCCAGTAGTATAGGTGGGGGGGCGAGCTCCTACAATGAGCAGTTCTTC CASSIGGGASSYNEQFF few TRBJ2-1 TRBV19 NA
TGCGCCAGCAAACCCGTAGACTACAATGAGCAGTTCTTC CASKPVDYNEQFF NA TRBJ2-1 TRBV5-1 NA
TGTGCCAGCAGTGTGGACAGACCTCAGTACTTC CASSVDRPQYF NA TRBJ2-7 TRBV2 NA
TGTGCCAGCAGCTTGTTTACCGGGGGTGGGGTTCAGCCCCAGCATTTT CASSLFTGGGVQPQHF NA TRBJ1-5 TRBV5-5 NA
TGTGCCAGCAGTTCAACGCGGGGTGCTGAAGCTTTCTTT CASSSTRGAEAFF few TRBJ1-1 TRBV11-3 NA
TGTGCCAGCAGTGAAGCGCCCACTGCAGTGAGCTACACCTTC CASSEAPTAVSYTF NA TRBJ1-2 TRBV6-1 NA
TGTGCCAGCAGCCAAGATCCGAACTGGGAAGCTTTCTTT CASSQDPNWEAFF NA TRBJ1-1 TRBV4-2 NA
TGCAGTGCTAGAGTCCTTAGCGGGAGGGCCCCAGATACGCAGTATTTT CSARVLSGRAPDTQYF few TRBJ2-3 TRBV20-1 TRBD2
TGTGCCAGCAGCGTAGTTGGTGAGCGGAATGAAAAACTGTTTTTT CASSVVGERNEKLFF few TRBJ1-4 TRBV9 NA
TGCGCCAGCAGCCAAGTTATGGGGAATTCACCCCTCCACTTT CASSQVMGNSPLHF NA TRBJ1-6 TRBV4-1 NA
TGTGCCAGCAGTTCGGGTCTGGACACAGATACGCAGTATTTT CASSSGLDTDTQYF NA TRBJ2-3 TRBV6-2/TRBV6-3 NA
TGTGCCAGTAGTCTAACACAGGGAGGTCGGCAGCCCCAGCATTTT CASSLTQGGRQPQHF NA TRBJ1-5 TRBV19 NA
TGTGCCAGCAGCCCTCCCCGGGCCGGGAGGCACAATGAGCAGTTCTTC CASSPPRAGRHNEQFF NA TRBJ2-1 TRBV11-3 TRBD2
TGCAGCGTCCCGGGACCCAGTACATCTGGGGCCAACGTCCTGACTTTC CSVPGPSTSGANVLTF few TRBJ2-6 TRBV29-1 NA
TGTGCCAGCAGTGAAGACAAACACCGTGGCTACACCTTC CASSEDKHRGYTF many TRBJ1-2 TRBV2 NA
TGTGCCAGCAGCGTAGAGGGAATGAGTTCCAACGTCCTGACTTTC CASSVEGMSSNVLTF NA TRBJ2-6 TRBV9 NA
TGCGCCAGCAGCCGAGGGACAGGGGGACTAGAGACCCAGTACTTC CASSRGTGGLETQYF NA TRBJ2-5 TRBV4-1 TRBD1
TGCGCCAGCAGCTTGGGGGCCGCCTATAATTCACCCCTCCACTTT CASSLGAAYNSPLHF NA TRBJ1-6 TRBV5-1 NA
TGTGCCAGCAGTTCCCCCCTCGGACGGTTGAACACTGAAGCTTTCTTT CASSSPLGRLNTEAFF few TRBJ1-1 TRBV12-3/TRBV12-4 NA
TGTGCCAGCAGCCCGGACAGGGGGGACTCTGGCTACACCTTC CASSPDRGDSGYTF NA TRBJ1-2 TRBV5-6 TRBD1